One sample yielded the 10 T cell receptor beta chains listed below, sequenced in a study of T cell responses to AZD1222 COVID-19 vaccine. Generated by immunoSEQ multiplex PCR, the TCRdb table keeps only in-frame clones and is missing some. The sample shows about 140,000 clones, 90% to 95% of them seen only once. The starting material was peripheral blood, obtained after recovery from COVID-19. The receptor set was obtained from an adult who had recovered from COVID-19.

This clone turned up a few times. The genes are TRBV4-2 and TRBJ2-1; the D is unclear. CDR3 length: 15 residues. Germline V lookup: CDR1 LGHNA, CDR2 YNFKEQ. V lost 0 bases to trimming and J lost 1 base, with 7 bases between them. The CDR3 coding sequence is TGTGCCAGCAGCCAAGAGGAAGGATCCTACAATGAGCAGTTCTTC. Translated, it gives CASSQEEGSYNEQFF.

The chain links TRBV2 to TRBJ2-2, with TRBD2 matching over 11 bases. The CDR3 sequence is 16 residues long. V trimming: 5 bases; J trimming: 3 bases; junction bases outside the gene matches: 5. Per the germline V gene, CDR1 is SNHLY and CDR2 is FYNNEI. In nucleotides, the CDR3 is TGTGCCAGCAGTTTTAGCGGGAGGGCTCACACCGGGGAGCTGTTTTTT. Translated, it gives CASSFSGRAHTGELFF.

V and J are TRBV30 and TRBJ2-7; 8 bases are a match to TRBD2. CDR1 and CDR2 (germline): GTSNPN, SVGIG (reference sequence). The CDR3 runs to 14 residues. Trimming took 3 bases from V and 4 from J; bases not matched to a gene: 8. The CDR3 reads CAWSDGRAGYEQYF. In DNA form, the CDR3 reads TGTGCCTGGAGCGACGGGAGGGCCGGGTACGAGCAGTACTTC.

This rearrangement joins TRBV2 to TRBJ2-2; the match to TRBD2 covers 9 bases. V lost 7 bases, J lost 2 bases, and 8 bases stayed unmatched. The CDR3 has 16 amino acids. From germline, CDR1 is SNHLY and CDR2 FYNNEI. The CDR3 bases are TGTGCCAGCACGCGCGGGAGGGCCGGTAACACCGGGGAGCTGTTTTTT. Protein: CASTRGRAGNTGELFF.

This CDR3 is CAISESRSLNNEQFF. The CDR3 DNA reads TGTGCCATCAGTGAGTCTAGGTCATTGAACAATGAGCAGTTCTTC. The gene calls are TRBV10-3 and TRBJ2-1; no clear D gene. V was trimmed by 0 bases and J by 5 bases, leaving 11 bases between them. The CDR3 has 15 amino acids. CDR1 is ENHRY and CDR2 is SYGVKD in the germline V gene.

J is TRBJ1-1 and V is TRBV20-1; unclear D gene. V shed 6 bases and J shed 3 bases, with 8 bases lying between them. Germline values: CDR1 DFQATT, CDR2 SNEGSKA (reference sequence). CDR3 length equals 11 residues. The DNA of the CDR3 is TGCAGTGCCATAGAGCACACTGAAGCTTTCTTT. It is translated as CSAIEHTEAFF.

The rearrangement joins TRBV10-3 to TRBJ2-1; the match to TRBD2 covers 12 bases. J gave up 7 bases and V 4 bases, and 14 bases lay outside the gene matches. CDR1 is ENHRY, CDR2 SYGVKD, per germline. This CDR3 spans 18 amino acids. The CDR3 reads CAISGWTSGIVGGNEQFF. The CDR3 region has the DNA TGTGCCATCAGTGGATGGACTAGCGGGATCGTGGGGGGTAATGAGCAGTTCTTC.

The chain couples TRBV6-5 to TRBJ1-1, with no clear D. The CDR3 runs 13 residues. With 5 bases removed from V and 3 bases from J, the gap between germline ends came to 10 bases. The germline V gene has CDR1 MNHEY and CDR2 SVGAGI. The chain's CDR3 is CASSRYKDTEAFF. The CDR3 DNA is TGTGCCAGCAGTAGATATAAGGACACTGAAGCTTTCTTT.

This clone showed up just once. The identical CDR3 is also encoded by other nucleotide sequences in the sample. V and J are TRBV7-9 and TRBJ1-2; the match to TRBD1 covers 10 bases. Germline CDR1 and CDR2: SEHNR and FQNEAQ (reference sequence). This CDR3 has 14 amino acids. V shed 1 base, J shed 8 bases, and the junction held 4 bases outside the gene matches. The DNA of the CDR3 is TGTGCCAGCAGCTTAGTTGGGACAGGGGACGGCTACACCTTC. Translation: CASSLVGTGDGYTF.

V gene TRBV5-6 combines with J gene TRBJ2-1, with 7 nucleotides matching TRBD1. The V gene's germline CDR1 is SGHDT and CDR2 YYEEEE. The CDR3 runs to 16 residues. V trimming: 1 base; J trimming: 0 bases; junction bases outside the gene matches: 4. The CDR3 protein is CASSLLGQSSYNEQFF. In DNA, the CDR3 is TGTGCCAGCAGCTTGTTGGGACAGAGCTCCTACAATGAGCAGTTCTTC.